The present TCR beta chain was sequenced within a study of CD8 T cells in Susac syndrome. When the RNA was reverse transcribed, random hexamers were used with an input of roughly 0.5 to 1 ug. Each CDR3 protein gets one entry after TCRdb re-called the immunoSEQ multiplex PCR reads with MiXCR. The table has 160,000 or so distinct CDR3 sequences, approximately 93% seen once. The CDR3 is 15 residues long. V trimming: 4 bases; J trimming: 5 bases; junction bases outside the gene matches: 1. The germline CDR1 and CDR2 sequences are SEHNR and FQNEAQ (reference sequence). This sequence was found in a human donor with multiple sclerosis. Sequencing was done on a sample of CD4+ T cells from PBMCs. The gene calls are TRBV7-9 and TRBJ2-6, with TRBD2 matching over 11 bases. CDR3 bases: TGTGCCAGCAGCTCTAGCGGGAGGCGGGCCAACGTCCTGACTTTC. As protein: CASSSSGRRANVLTF.